This entry is about one TCR beta chain. Its antigen is unknown. V was clipped by 2 bases and J by 1 base; unmatched bases: 1. The CDR3 spans 14 residues. Germline CDR1 and CDR2: MNHEY and SVGAGI. This entry belongs to a study of cytomegalovirus exposure and HLA in healthy donors. Study-wide background: Clustering assigned 81% of the roughly 380 genotyped donors to the Caucasian-associated ancestry cluster.

This PCR relied on a set of 60 Vbeta primers and 13 Jbeta primers. The table came from immunoSEQ multiplex PCR; TCRdb's copy has only in-frame clones and leaves some out. The profile shows approximately 89,000 clones, 69% of them singletons. Whole-study results and caveats: According to reports, the classifier identified cytomegalovirus status with high specificity and sensitivity. Upon later analysis, TCR association rates were observed to vary by HLA locus, being highest for DRB1 and lowest for HLA-C.

The source is a female donor in good health and CMV-seronegative. V gene TRBV6-5 combines with J gene TRBJ1-1; 7 nucleotides align to TRBD1. Sample: PBMCs. CDR3 protein: CASSYDRANTEAFF. The CDR3 DNA is TGTGCCAGCAGTTACGACAGGGCGAACACTGAAGCTTTCTTT.